This T cell receptor beta chain is drawn from a study of CD8+ T cells in alopecia areata. The table lists this clone with a few counts. Trimming took off 7 bases at V and 15 bases at J, with 25 bases between the two ends. Germline loops: CDR1 SQVTM, CDR2 ANQGSEA. CDR3 size: 13 residues. cDNA serving as the sequencing template came from extracted, reverse transcribed RNA. The table came from immunoSEQ multiplex PCR; TCRdb's copy has only in-frame clones and leaves some out. The sample consists of 120,000 or so clones, more than 30% of them appearing once. The specimen sequenced was CD4+ T cells sorted from blood. This TCR was sampled from a human donor with alopecia areata. The chain joins TRBV29-1 to TRBJ2-1, with D perhaps TRBD2 (6 bases). CDR3: CSAMISGLAKGFF. The CDR3 DNA reads TGCAGCGCCATGATCTCTGGGCTAGCGAAAGGGTTCTTC.